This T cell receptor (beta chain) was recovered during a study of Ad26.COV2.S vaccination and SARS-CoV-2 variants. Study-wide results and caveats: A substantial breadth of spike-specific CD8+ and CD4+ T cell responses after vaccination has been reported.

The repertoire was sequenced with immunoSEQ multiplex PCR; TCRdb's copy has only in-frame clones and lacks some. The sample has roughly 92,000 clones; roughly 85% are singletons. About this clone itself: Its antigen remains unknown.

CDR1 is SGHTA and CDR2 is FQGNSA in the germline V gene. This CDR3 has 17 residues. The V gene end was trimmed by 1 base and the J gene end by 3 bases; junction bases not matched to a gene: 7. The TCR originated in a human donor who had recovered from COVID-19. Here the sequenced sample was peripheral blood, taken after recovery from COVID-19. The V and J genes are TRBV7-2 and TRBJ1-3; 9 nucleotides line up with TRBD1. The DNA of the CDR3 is TGTGCCAGCAGCTTAGTCACAGGGGGCGCTTATGGAAACACCATATATTTT. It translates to CASSLVTGGAYGNTIYF. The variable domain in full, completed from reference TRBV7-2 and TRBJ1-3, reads GAGVSQSPSNKVTEKGKDVELRCDPISGHTALYWYRQSLGQGLEFLIYFQGNSAPDKSGLPSDRFSAERTGGSVSTLTIQRTQQEDSAVYLCASSLVTGGAYGNTIYFGEGSWLTVV.